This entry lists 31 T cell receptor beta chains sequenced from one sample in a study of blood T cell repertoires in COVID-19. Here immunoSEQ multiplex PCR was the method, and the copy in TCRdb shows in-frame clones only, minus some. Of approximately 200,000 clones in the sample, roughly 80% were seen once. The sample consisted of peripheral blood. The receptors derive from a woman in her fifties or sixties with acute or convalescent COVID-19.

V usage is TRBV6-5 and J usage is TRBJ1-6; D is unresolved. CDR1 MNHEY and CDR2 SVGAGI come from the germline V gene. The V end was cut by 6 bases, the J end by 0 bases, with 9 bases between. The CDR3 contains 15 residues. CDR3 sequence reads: CASRPLSSYNSPLHF. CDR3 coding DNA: TGTGCCAGCAGGCCCCTTAGCTCCTATAATTCACCCCTCCACTTT.

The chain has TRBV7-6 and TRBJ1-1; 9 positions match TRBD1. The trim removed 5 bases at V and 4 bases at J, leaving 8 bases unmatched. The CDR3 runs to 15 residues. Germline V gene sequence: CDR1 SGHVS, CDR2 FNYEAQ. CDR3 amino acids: CASSKGQGTVTEAFF. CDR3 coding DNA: TGTGCCAGCAGCAAGGGACAGGGAACGGTCACTGAAGCTTTCTTT.

For the CDR3, the DNA is TGTGCCAGCAGCCCCACAGGAGTTGAACCCCTCCACTTT. It encodes CASSPTGVEPLHF. The rearrangement links TRBV9 to TRBJ1-6, with D possibly being TRBD1 (5 bases). The V gene lost 4 bases and the J gene lost 12 bases, with 14 bases spanning the gap. This CDR3 region has 13 residues. The V gene's germline CDR1 is SGDLS and CDR2 YYNGEE.

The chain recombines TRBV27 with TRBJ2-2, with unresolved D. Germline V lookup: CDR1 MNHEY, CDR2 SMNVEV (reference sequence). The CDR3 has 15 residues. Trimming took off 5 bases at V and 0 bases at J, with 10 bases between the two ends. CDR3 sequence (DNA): TGTGCCAGCAGTCTAACTACCACGAACACCGGGGAGCTGTTTTTT. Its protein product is CASSLTTTNTGELFF.

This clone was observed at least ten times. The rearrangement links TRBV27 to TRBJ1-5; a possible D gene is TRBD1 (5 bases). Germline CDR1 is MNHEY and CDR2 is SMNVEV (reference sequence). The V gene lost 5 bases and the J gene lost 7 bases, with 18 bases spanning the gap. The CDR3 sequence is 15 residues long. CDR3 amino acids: CASSPRPGGDQPQHF. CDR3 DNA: TGTGCCAGCAGTCCCCGTCCTGGAGGGGACCAGCCCCAGCATTTT.

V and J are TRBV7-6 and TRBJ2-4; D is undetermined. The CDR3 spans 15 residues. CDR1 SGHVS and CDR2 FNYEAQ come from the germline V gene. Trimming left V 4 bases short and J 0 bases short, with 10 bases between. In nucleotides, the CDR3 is TGTGCCAGCAGCTCTAATTCACTAGCCAAAAACATTCAGTACTTC. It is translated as CASSSNSLAKNIQYF. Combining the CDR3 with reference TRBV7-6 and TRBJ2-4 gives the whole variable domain GAGVSQSPRYKVTKRGQDVALRCDPISGHVSLYWYRQALGQGPEFLTYFNYEAQQDKSGLPNDRFSAERPEGSISTLTIQRTEQRDSAMYRCASSSNSLAKNIQYFGAGTRLSVL.

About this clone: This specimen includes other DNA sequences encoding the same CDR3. The CDR3 region is CASSLRSYEQYF. CDR3 DNA: TGTGCCAGCAGCTTGCGCTCCTACGAGCAGTACTTC. The genes are TRBV5-6 and TRBJ2-7; the D is unclear. The CDR3 runs to 12 residues. Between the trimmed V and J ends, which lost 1 base and 0 bases, there was a span of 2 bases. Germline assignment: CDR1 SGHDT and CDR2 YYEEEE.

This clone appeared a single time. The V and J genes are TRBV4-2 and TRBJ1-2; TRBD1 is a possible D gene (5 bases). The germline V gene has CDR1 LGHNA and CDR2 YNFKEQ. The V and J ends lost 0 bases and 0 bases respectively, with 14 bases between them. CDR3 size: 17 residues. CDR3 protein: CASSQEGQAGTNYGYTF. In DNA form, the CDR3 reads TGTGCCAGCAGCCAAGAGGGGCAGGCGGGAACTAACTATGGCTACACCTTC.

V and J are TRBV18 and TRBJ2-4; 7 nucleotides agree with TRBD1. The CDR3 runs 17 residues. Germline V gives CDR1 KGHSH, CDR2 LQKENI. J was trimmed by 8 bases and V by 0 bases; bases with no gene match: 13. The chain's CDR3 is CASSPPNRGSQGDIQYF. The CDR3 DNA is TGTGCCAGCTCACCACCGAACAGGGGCTCACAAGGGGACATTCAGTACTTC.

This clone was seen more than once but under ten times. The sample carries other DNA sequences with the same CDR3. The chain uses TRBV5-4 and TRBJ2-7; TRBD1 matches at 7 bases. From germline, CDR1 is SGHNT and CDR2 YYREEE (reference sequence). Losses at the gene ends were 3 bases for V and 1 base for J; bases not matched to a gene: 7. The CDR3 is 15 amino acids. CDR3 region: CASSSGRDSSYEQYF. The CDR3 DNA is TGTGCCAGCAGCTCGGGAAGGGACAGTTCCTACGAGCAGTACTTC.

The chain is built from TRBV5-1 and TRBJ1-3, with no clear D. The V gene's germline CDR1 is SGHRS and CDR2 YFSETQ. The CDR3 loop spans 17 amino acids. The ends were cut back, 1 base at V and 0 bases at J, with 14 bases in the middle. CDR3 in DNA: TGCGCCAGCAGCTTGTACCCGATCAGTTCCTCTGGAAACACCATATATTTT. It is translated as CASSLYPISSSGNTIYF. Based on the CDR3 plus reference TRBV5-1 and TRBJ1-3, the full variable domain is KAGVTQTPRYLIKTRGQQVTLSCSPISGHRSVSWYQQTPGQGLQFLFEYFSETQRNKGNFPGRFSGRQFSNSRSEMNVSTLELGDSALYLCASSLYPISSSGNTIYFGEGSWLTVV.

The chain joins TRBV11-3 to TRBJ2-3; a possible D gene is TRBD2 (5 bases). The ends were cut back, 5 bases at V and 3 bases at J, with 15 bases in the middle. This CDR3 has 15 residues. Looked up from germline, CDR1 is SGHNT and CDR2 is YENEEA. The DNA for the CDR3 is TGTGCCAGCAGCCAAGGACTGTCGGGAACAGATACGCAGTATTTT. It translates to CASSQGLSGTDTQYF.

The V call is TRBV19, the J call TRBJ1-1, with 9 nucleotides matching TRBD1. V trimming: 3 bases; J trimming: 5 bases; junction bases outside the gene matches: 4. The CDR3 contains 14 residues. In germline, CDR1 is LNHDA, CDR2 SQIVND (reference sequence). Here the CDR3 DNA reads TGTGCCAGTAGTATGTTACAGGGGGCAACTGAAGCTTTCTTT. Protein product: CASSMLQGATEAFF.

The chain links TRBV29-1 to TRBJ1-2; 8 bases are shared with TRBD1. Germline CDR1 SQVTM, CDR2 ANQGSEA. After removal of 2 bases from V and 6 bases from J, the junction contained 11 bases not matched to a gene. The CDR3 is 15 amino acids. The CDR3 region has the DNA TGCAGCGTTGAAAAAAGTCGAGACAGGGGCCATGGCTACACCTTC. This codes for CSVEKSRDRGHGYTF.

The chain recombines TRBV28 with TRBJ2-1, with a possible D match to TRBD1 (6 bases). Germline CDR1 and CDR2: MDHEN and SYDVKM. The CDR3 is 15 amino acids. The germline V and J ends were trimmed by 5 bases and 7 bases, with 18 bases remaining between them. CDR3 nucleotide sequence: TGTGCCAGCAGTAAGGACCGACAGGTTCGGAATGAGCAGTTCTTC. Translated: CASSKDRQVRNEQFF.

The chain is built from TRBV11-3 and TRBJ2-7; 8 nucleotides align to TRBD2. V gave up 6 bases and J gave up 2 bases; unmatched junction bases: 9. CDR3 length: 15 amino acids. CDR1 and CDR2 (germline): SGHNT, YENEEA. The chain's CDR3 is CASSPSGGLTYEQYF. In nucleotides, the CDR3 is TGTGCCAGCAGTCCCAGCGGGGGCCTCACCTACGAGCAGTACTTC.

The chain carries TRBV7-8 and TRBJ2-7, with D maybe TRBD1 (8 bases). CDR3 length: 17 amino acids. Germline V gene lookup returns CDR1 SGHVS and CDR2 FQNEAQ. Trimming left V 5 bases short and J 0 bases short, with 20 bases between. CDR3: CASSARAGQGASYEQYF. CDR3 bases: TGTGCCAGCAGCGCTAGAGCGGGGCAGGGGGCCTCCTACGAGCAGTACTTC.

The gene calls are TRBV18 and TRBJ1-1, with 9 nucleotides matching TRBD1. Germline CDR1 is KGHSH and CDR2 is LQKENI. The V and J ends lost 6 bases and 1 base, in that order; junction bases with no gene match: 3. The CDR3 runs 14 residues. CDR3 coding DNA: TGTGCCAGCTCGCGGGACAGGGCGAACACTGAAGCTTTCTTT. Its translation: CASSRDRANTEAFF. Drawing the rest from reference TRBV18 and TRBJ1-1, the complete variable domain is NAGVMQNPRHLVRRRGQEARLRCSPMKGHSHVYWYRQLPEEGLKFMVYLQKENIIDESGMPKERFSAEFPKEGPSILRIQQVVRGDSAAYFCASSRDRANTEAFFGQGTRLTVV.

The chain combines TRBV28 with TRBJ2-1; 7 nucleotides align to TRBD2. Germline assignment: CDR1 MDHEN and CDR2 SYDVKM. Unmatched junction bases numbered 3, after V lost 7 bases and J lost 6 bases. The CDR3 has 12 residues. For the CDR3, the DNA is TGTGCCAGCAATTCGGGGGGCAATGAGCAGTTCTTC. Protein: CASNSGGNEQFF.

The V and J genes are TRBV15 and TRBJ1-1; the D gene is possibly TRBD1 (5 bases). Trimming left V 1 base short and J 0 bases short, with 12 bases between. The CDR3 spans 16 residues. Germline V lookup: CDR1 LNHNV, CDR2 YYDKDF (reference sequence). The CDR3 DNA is TGTGCCACCAGCAGAGTCGGGGGGGTGGTGAACACTGAAGCTTTCTTT. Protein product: CATSRVGGVVNTEAFF.

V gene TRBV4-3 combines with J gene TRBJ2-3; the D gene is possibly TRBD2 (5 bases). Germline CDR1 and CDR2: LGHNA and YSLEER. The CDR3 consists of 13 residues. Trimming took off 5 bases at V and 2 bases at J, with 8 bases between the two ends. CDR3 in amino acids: CASSSGNTDTQYF. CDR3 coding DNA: TGCGCCAGCAGCTCGGGGAACACAGATACGCAGTATTTT.

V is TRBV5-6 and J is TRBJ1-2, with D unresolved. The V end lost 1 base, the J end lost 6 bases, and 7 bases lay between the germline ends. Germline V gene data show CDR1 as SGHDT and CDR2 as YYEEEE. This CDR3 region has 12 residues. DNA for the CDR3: TGTGCCAGCAGCTTGAGCGGGGATGGCTACACCTTC. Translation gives CASSLSGDGYTF.

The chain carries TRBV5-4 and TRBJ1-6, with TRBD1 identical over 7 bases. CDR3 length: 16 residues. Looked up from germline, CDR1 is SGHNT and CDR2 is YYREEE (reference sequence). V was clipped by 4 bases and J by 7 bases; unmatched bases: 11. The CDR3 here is CASSPGAGGKNSPLHF. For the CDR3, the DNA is TGTGCCAGCAGCCCAGGCGCAGGGGGGAAGAATTCACCCCTCCACTTT.

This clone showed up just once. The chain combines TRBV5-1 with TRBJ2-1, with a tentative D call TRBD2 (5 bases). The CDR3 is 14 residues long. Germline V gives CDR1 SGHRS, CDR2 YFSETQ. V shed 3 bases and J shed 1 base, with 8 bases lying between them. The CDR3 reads CASSSGLSYNEQFF. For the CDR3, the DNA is TGCGCCAGCAGCTCCGGACTGTCCTACAATGAGCAGTTCTTC.

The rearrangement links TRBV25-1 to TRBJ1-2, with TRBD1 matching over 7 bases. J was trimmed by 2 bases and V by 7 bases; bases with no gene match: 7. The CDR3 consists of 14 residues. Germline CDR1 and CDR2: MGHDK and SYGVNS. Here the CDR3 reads CASKGPGGNYGYTF. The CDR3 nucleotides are TGTGCCAGCAAGGGGCCAGGGGGGAACTATGGCTACACCTTC.

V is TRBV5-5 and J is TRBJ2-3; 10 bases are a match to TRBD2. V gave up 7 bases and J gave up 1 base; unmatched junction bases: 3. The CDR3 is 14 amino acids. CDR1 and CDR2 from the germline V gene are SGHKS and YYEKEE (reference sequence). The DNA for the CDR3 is TGTGCCAGCGGAGGGACTAGCGGCACAGATACGCAGTATTTT. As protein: CASGGTSGTDTQYF.

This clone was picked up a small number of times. This CDR3 reads CASNSPPRGVSYEQYF. The CDR3 DNA is TGTGCCAGCAACTCCCCCCCCCGGGGGGTCTCCTACGAGCAGTACTTC. V and J are TRBV5-8 and TRBJ2-7; the match to TRBD2 covers 7 bases. CDR3 length: 16 residues. V dropped 6 bases and J dropped 0; count of bases not matched to a gene: 12. CDR1 is SGHTS and CDR2 is YDEGEE in the germline V gene.

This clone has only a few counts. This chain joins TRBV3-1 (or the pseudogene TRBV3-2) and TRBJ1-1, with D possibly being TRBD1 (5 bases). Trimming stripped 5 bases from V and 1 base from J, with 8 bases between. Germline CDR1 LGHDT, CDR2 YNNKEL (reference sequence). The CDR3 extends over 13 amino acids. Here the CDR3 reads CASSLTGNTEAFF. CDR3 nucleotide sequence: TGTGCCAGCAGCTTAACAGGGAACACTGAAGCTTTCTTT.

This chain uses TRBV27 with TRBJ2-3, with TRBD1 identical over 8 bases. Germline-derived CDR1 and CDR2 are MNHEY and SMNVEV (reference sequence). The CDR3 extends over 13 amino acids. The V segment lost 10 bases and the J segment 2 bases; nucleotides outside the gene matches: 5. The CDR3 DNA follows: TGTGCCACAGGGGGCGGGGCCACAGATACGCAGTATTTT. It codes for CATGGGATDTQYF.

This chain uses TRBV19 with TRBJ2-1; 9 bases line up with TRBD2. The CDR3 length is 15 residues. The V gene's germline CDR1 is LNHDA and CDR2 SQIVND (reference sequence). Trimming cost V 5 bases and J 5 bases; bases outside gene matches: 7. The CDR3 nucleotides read TGTGCCAGTAGTCTAAATCGACTAGCGGACAATGAGCAGTTCTTC. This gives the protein CASSLNRLADNEQFF. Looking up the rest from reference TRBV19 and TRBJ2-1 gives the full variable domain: DGGITQSPKYLFRKEGQNVTLSCEQNLNHDAMYWYRQDPGQGLRLIYYSQIVNDFQKGDIAEGYSVSREKKESFPLTVTSAQKNPTAFYLCASSLNRLADNEQFFGPGTRLTVL.

CDR3 region: CASSEGLAGAGDTQYF. CDR3 nucleotides: TGCGCCAGCAGTGAGGGACTAGCGGGAGCTGGAGATACGCAGTATTTT. The V call is TRBV10-2, the J call TRBJ2-3; 13 positions match TRBD2. The ends lost 2 bases at V and 5 bases at J; junction bases unmatched: 4. The CDR3 runs 16 residues. CDR1 WSHSY and CDR2 SAAADI come from the germline V gene.